The clone carrying this T cell receptor (beta chain) has a count of ten or more. The antigen remains unidentified. The data belong to a study of regulatory T cells in long-lasting Graves disease. General study results and limits: TRBV28 was favored in persistent disease, as were TRBJ1-2 and TRBJ2-5.

The CDR3 contains 16 residues. Germline-derived CDR1 and CDR2 are MNHEY and SMNVEV (reference sequence). Losses at the gene ends were 8 bases for V and 6 bases for J; bases not matched to a gene: 15. Noted time point: newly diagnosed GD, antithyroid drugs for less than 3 months. Making the TCR library involved RNA that had been extracted from PBMCs. Investigators prepared the TCR beta libraries by applying iRepertoire HTBI primers and Arm-PCR of CDR3 regions. TCRdb independently ran MiXCR on the multiplex PCR reads; one entry per CDR3 protein. Here the sample spans 350,000 to 550,000 distinct CDR3 sequences, 14% being singletons. This sample also appeared in a second study, on T cells in Graves' hyperthyroidism and ophthalmopathy.

This receptor was taken from a woman aged 50 to 65 with Graves disease. Specimen: peripheral blood mononuclear cells (PBMCs), collected at new diagnosis, from a patient treated with antithyroid drugs. The V gene is TRBV27, the J gene TRBJ1-2, with 10 bases fitting TRBD1. CDR3 sequence: CASSITGTGDRDGYTF. The CDR3 coding sequence is TGTGCCAGCTCCATCACCGGGACAGGGGATCGTGATGGCTACACCTTC.